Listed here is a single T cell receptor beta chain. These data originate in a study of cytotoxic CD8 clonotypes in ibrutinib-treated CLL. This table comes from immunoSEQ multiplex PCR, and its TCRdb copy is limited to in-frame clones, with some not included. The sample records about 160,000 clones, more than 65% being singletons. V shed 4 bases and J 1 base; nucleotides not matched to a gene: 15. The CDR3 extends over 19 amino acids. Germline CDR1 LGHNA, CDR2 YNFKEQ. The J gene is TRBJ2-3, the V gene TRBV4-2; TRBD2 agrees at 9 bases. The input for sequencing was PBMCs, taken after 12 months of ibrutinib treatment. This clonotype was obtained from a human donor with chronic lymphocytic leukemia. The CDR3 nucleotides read TGTGCCAGCAGCCCCCGACCGATGGGCGGGGGGGCTGGCACAGATACGCAGTATTTT. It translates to CASSPRPMGGGAGTDTQYF.